Described below is a single T cell receptor (beta chain) sequence and its context. The data belong to a study of blood T cell repertoires in COVID-19. Trimming took 5 bases from V and 6 from J; bases not matched to a gene: 11. The CDR3 length is 16 residues. Germline V lookup: CDR1 SGHTA, CDR2 FQGTGA. TCRdb keeps only in-frame clones here, not all; method: immunoSEQ multiplex PCR. The sample carries almost 400,000 clones, more than 75% recorded once. The sequence came from a woman aged 60 to 75 with COVID-19, enrolled during active disease. The specimen was peripheral blood. V usage is TRBV7-3 and J usage is TRBJ2-1, with 9 bases fitting TRBD2. This CDR3 is CASSPDGTSSFNEQFF. The CDR3 region has the DNA TGTGCCAGCAGCCCGGACGGGACTAGCAGTTTCAATGAGCAGTTCTTC.